This TCR beta chain appears in the sequencing data of a study of blood T cell repertoires in COVID-19. The protocol was immunoSEQ multiplex PCR, while the TCRdb copy is restricted to in-frame clones and leaves out a portion. Of around 280,000 clones listed, roughly nine tenths are singletons. V was pared by 11 bases and J by 5 bases, with 15 bases between. The CDR3 has 12 residues. CDR1 is KGHSH, CDR2 LQKENI, per germline. The chain combines TRBV18 with TRBJ1-2, with no clear D. Sequenced: peripheral blood. This TCR was sampled from a woman between 50 and 59 years old who had recovered from COVID-19. Here the CDR3 reads CAASDSGYGYTF. CDR3 nucleotide sequence: TGTGCCGCCTCAGATTCGGGGTATGGCTACACCTTC.